This T cell receptor beta chain was identified in a study of blood T cells in healthy people across ages. Broader study findings: There was a strong correlation between TCR beta diversity and naive T cell percentage. The recorded TCR beta diversity per million T cells decreased in a roughly linear manner with age.

Germline V CDR1 and CDR2: SQVTM, ANQGSEA. Trimming took 1 base from V and 9 from J; bases not matched to a gene: 12. This CDR3 comprises 14 residues. With a J-beta primer mix and a sample-barcoded 5' primer, a second PCR ran about 7 to 11 cycles. TCRdb passed the 5' RACE reads through MiXCR, listing each CDR3 protein once. The sample has approximately 820,000 distinct CDR3 sequences, under 45% seen once; the top ten hold under 20%. This clonotype was seen only a few times. The antigen is not known. Every donor gave roughly 9.2 milliliters of peripheral blood. Total RNA was extracted at no less than 6 micrograms per sample.

This chain joins TRBV29-1 and TRBJ2-7; 7 bases are a match to TRBD1. This TCR came from a man aged 55-75 years in good health. The sample was blood. The CDR3 bases are TGCAGCGTTGAAGCGCCCGGGACAGTAGCGCGGCAGTACTTC. As protein: CSVEAPGTVARQYF.